These 19 T cell receptor beta chains originate from one sample sequenced in a study of blood T cell repertoires in COVID-19. The data were produced by immunoSEQ multiplex PCR, yet TCRdb's version contains in-frame clones alone and is incomplete. The sample lists about 60,000 clones, 75% to 90% seen once, with roughly 15% in the top ten. The sample consisted of peripheral blood. All receptors derive from a human donor in a cohort sampled during active COVID-19.

The genes are TRBV27 and TRBJ2-6; 7 bases align to TRBD1. The CDR3 spans 15 residues. J was trimmed by 2 bases and V by 3 bases; bases with no gene match: 1. Germline V CDR1 and CDR2: MNHEY, SMNVEV (reference sequence). The chain's CDR3 is CASSFQGAGANVLTF. The CDR3 bases are TGTGCCAGCAGTTTCCAGGGGGCTGGGGCCAACGTCCTGACTTTC. Based on the CDR3 plus reference TRBV27 and TRBJ2-6, the full variable domain is EAQVTQNPRYLITVTGKKLTVTCSQNMNHEYMSWYRQDPGLGLRQIYYSMNVEVTDKGDVPEGYKVSRKEKRNFPLILESPSPNQTSLYFCASSFQGAGANVLTFGAGSRLTVL.

J is TRBJ2-2 and V is TRBV19; D ambiguous. The germline gives CDR1 LNHDA, CDR2 SQIVND (reference sequence). The length of the CDR3 is 13 residues. Trimming cost V 4 bases and J 2 bases, with 5 bases left between them. The CDR3 DNA is TGTGCCAGTAGTACGAGAAACACCGGGGAGCTGTTTTTT. This gives the protein CASSTRNTGELFF.

The CDR3 bases are TGTGCCAGCAGCTGGGCGGCGGGAAGCACCGGGGAGCTGTTTTTT. Its translation is CASSWAAGSTGELFF. The J gene is TRBJ2-2, the V gene TRBV7-9; D might be TRBD2 (6 bases). The germline V gene encodes CDR1 SEHNR and CDR2 FQNEAQ (reference sequence). CDR3 length equals 15 residues. Deletions cut 4 bases from V and 4 bases from J, with 13 bases between.

V gene TRBV7-3 combines with J gene TRBJ1-1; TRBD1 is a possible D gene (5 bases). V dropped 2 bases and J dropped 1 base, with 8 bases sitting between them. This CDR3 has 14 residues. The V gene's germline CDR1 is SGHTA and CDR2 FQGTGA. CDR3 sequence: CASSLEQANTEAFF. CDR3 coding DNA: TGTGCCAGCAGCTTAGAACAGGCGAACACTGAAGCTTTCTTT.

The chain employs TRBV5-1 and TRBJ2-7; D may be TRBD1 (6 bases). CDR3 length equals 15 residues. The germline CDR1 and CDR2 sequences are SGHRS and YFSETQ. Deletions cut 3 bases from V and 0 bases from J, with 13 bases between. CDR3 nucleotide sequence: TGCGCCAGCAGCTCCAAAGGGGGAGCCTCCTACGAGCAGTACTTC. Protein sequence: CASSSKGGASYEQYF. Full variable domain (rest looked up from reference TRBV5-1 and TRBJ2-7): KAGVTQTPRYLIKTRGQQVTLSCSPISGHRSVSWYQQTPGQGLQFLFEYFSETQRNKGNFPGRFSGRQFSNSRSEMNVSTLELGDSALYLCASSSKGGASYEQYFGPGTRLTVT.

This chain joins TRBV3-1 (or the pseudogene TRBV3-2) and TRBJ1-5, with D possibly being TRBD1 (5 bases). Germline CDR1 reads LGHDT; CDR2 reads YNNKEL (reference sequence). Trimming removed 1 base at V and 4 bases at J, with 11 bases between. CDR3 length: 15 residues. The CDR3 nucleotides are TGTGCCAGCAGCCAAGGACCCCAGGGAAATCAGCCCCAGCATTTT. Residues: CASSQGPQGNQPQHF.

The chain has TRBV10-3 and TRBJ1-5, with D hard to call. Germline lookup yields CDR1 ENHRY and CDR2 SYGVKD. Deletions cut 8 bases from V and 3 bases from J, with 11 bases between. This CDR3 contains 13 residues. CDR3 DNA sequence: TGTGCCATCTCTGGCGGAGTCAATCAGCCCCAGCATTTT. Translating it yields CAISGGVNQPQHF.

This rearrangement joins TRBV10-3 to TRBJ2-3; 7 positions match TRBD1. Per germline, CDR1 ENHRY and CDR2 SYGVKD. V dropped 4 bases and J dropped 5; count of bases not matched to a gene: 12. CDR3 length equals 16 residues. The CDR3 here is CAISAAEQGFRDTQYF. The CDR3 DNA reads as TGTGCCATCAGTGCAGCGGAACAGGGGTTCAGAGATACGCAGTATTTT.

This chain uses TRBV7-2 with TRBJ2-3; no reliable D call. V gave up 4 bases and J gave up 2 bases, with 10 bases separating them. CDR1 and CDR2 (germline): SGHTA, FQGNSA. CDR3 length: 14 residues. The CDR3 DNA sequence: TGTGCCAGCAGCTCTGACTCTTACACAGATACGCAGTATTTT. It specifies CASSSDSYTDTQYF.

This chain connects TRBV5-1 to TRBJ2-7; weak D call: TRBD1 (6 bases). V shed 4 bases and J shed 3 bases, with 11 bases lying between them. The CDR3 loop spans 13 amino acids. CDR1 and CDR2 (germline): SGHRS, YFSETQ. The CDR3 DNA is TGCGCCAGCAGCATTGGACAGTACTACGAGCAGTACTTC. It yields the protein CASSIGQYYEQYF. The full variable domain, with the rest looked up from reference TRBV5-1 and TRBJ2-7, is KAGVTQTPRYLIKTRGQQVTLSCSPISGHRSVSWYQQTPGQGLQFLFEYFSETQRNKGNFPGRFSGRQFSNSRSEMNVSTLELGDSALYLCASSIGQYYEQYFGPGTRLTVT.

The chain joins TRBV19 to TRBJ2-5; 7 bases are shared with TRBD1. With 5 bases clipped from V and 5 bases from J, the junction kept 8 bases outside the gene matches. This CDR3 is built from 14 residues. In germline, CDR1 is LNHDA, CDR2 SQIVND (reference sequence). The CDR3 coding sequence is TGTGCCAGTAGTCAGACAGGGTCTGGGGAGACCCAGTACTTC. The encoded protein is CASSQTGSGETQYF.

The chain combines TRBV2 with TRBJ1-3; TRBD1 might be the D (5 bases). The CDR3 contains 12 residues. Trimming removed 9 bases at V and 4 bases at J, with 10 bases between. CDR1 and CDR2 from the germline V gene are SNHLY and FYNNEI. The CDR3 is CARTGSGNTIYF. The CDR3 DNA is TGTGCCAGAACAGGTTCAGGAAACACCATATATTTT.

This clone was observed a handful of times. V gene TRBV6-4 combines with J gene TRBJ2-3; TRBD2 matches 7 bases. The germline V gene has CDR1 MRHNA and CDR2 SNTAGT. V lost 2 bases, J lost 2 bases, and 7 bases stayed unmatched. The CDR3 covers 16 residues. The CDR3 region has the DNA TGTGCCAGCAGTGACAGTAGCGGGCATTCCACAGATACGCAGTATTTT. Amino acid sequence: CASSDSSGHSTDTQYF.

The table lists this clone with a few counts. The chain links TRBV5-4 to TRBJ2-7, with TRBD2 identical over 12 bases. The CDR3 runs to 15 residues. Germline V lookup: CDR1 SGHNT, CDR2 YYREEE (reference sequence). J was trimmed by 4 bases and V by 0 bases; bases with no gene match: 2. CDR3 sequence reads: CASSLALAGGYEQYF. Here the CDR3 DNA reads TGTGCCAGCAGCTTGGCTCTAGCGGGAGGGTACGAGCAGTACTTC.

The chain is built from TRBV6-8 and TRBJ1-1, with D maybe TRBD1 (5 bases). This CDR3 has 18 residues. Germline CDR1 reads MNHGY; CDR2 reads SAAAGT. Trimming removed 2 bases from V and 10 bases from J, with 29 bases in between. The CDR3 region is CASSYESGSGYSETSAFF. DNA of the CDR3: TGTGCCAGCAGTTACGAGAGTGGGTCAGGGTATTCCGAAACGTCAGCTTTCTTT.

This clone was counted a single time. One end of the junction does not line up with germline, which may come from a read error. The chain links TRBV5-1 to TRBJ2-1; 8 bases are a match to TRBD2. Germline-derived CDR1 and CDR2 are SGHRS and YFSETQ. There are 17 residues in the CDR3. CDR3 residues: CASSSPISGTSNNEQFF. The CDR3 DNA sequence: TGCGCCAGCAGCTCTCCTATTAGCGGGACCTCCAACAATGAGCAGTTCTTC.

The chain is built from TRBV27 and TRBJ2-5; D might be TRBD1 (6 bases). Germline V CDR1 and CDR2: MNHEY, SMNVEV (reference sequence). This CDR3 has 14 amino acids. V was shortened by 0 bases and J by 4 bases, with 9 bases between the two germline ends. CDR3 protein: CASSLSNRAETQYF. CDR3 in DNA: TGTGCCAGCAGTTTATCGAACAGGGCAGAGACCCAGTACTTC.

The chain recombines TRBV5-6 with TRBJ1-2; maybe TRBD1 (5 bases). In germline, CDR1 is SGHDT, CDR2 YYEEEE. V lost 1 base and J 1 base, leaving 8 bases between the germline ends. The CDR3 has 14 residues. As DNA, the CDR3 is TGTGCCAGCAGCTTGTCAGGGAATAACTATGGCTACACCTTC. It yields the protein CASSLSGNNYGYTF. Together with reference TRBV5-6 and TRBJ1-2, the CDR3 gives the full variable domain: DAGVTQSPTHLIKTRGQQVTLRCSPKSGHDTVSWYQQALGQGPQFIFQYYEEEERQRGNFPDRFSGHQFPNYSSELNVNALLLGDSALYLCASSLSGNNYGYTFGSGTRLTVV.

The chain couples TRBV2 to TRBJ2-2; 11 bases are shared with TRBD1. With V trimmed by 8 bases and J by 4 bases, 6 bases remained unmatched. This CDR3 contains 15 residues. Germline V gives CDR1 SNHLY, CDR2 FYNNEI. The CDR3 region is CASRDRGSGTGELFF. In DNA, the CDR3 is TGTGCCAGCCGGGACAGGGGGAGCGGCACCGGGGAGCTGTTTTTT.